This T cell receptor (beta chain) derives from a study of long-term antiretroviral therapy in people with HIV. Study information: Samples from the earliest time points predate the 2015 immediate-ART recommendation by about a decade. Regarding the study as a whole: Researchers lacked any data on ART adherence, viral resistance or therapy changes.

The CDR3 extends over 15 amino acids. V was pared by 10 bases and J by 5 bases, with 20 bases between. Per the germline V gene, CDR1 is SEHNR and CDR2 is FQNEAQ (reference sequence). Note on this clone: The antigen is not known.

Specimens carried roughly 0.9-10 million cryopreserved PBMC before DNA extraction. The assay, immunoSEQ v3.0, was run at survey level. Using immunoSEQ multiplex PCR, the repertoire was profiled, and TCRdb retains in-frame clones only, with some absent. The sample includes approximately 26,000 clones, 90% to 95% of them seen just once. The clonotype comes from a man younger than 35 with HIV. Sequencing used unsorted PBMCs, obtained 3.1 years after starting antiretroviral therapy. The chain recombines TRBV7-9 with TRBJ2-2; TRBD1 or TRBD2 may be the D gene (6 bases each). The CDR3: CAILSPGALTGELFF. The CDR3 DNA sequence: TGTGCCATCCTTAGCCCGGGGGCGCTAACCGGGGAGCTGTTTTTT.